This TCR beta chain stems from a study of CD4 T cells in relation to SARS-CoV-2 and coronaviruses. Study as a whole: The negative reference was HIV-1 Nef peptide pool or peptide-free culture. The restricting HLA molecule for shared crossreactive spike epitopes was mapped.

As concerns this clone: Its target is not known.

Germline CDR1 GTSNPN, CDR2 SVGIG (reference sequence). V gave up 1 base and J gave up 0 bases, with 7 bases separating them. The CDR3 totals 14 residues. Study-level findings and limits: Monoreactive clones expanded significantly more to SARS-CoV-2 than crossreactive clones did.

Assay: immunoSEQ multiplex PCR; the TCRdb copy retains only in-frame clones and omits some. The sample lists 27,000 or so clones, just under 75% occurring once. The unexposed donors gave CD4+ T cells in 2011-2018, prior to COVID-19. CD4+ T cells were isolated from the cells after 10 days of culture. Testing used SARS-CoV-2 S/N and four cold-coronavirus spikes on unexposed-donor CD4+ T cells, cells permitting. Sequenced: CD4+ T cells from PBMCs, cultured in vitro. This chain uses TRBV30 with TRBJ1-3, with TRBD1 as a possible D gene (6 bases). The sequence was obtained from a human donor in good health. The CDR3 DNA sequence: TGTGCCTGGAGTGGGACAGTCTCTGGAAACACCATATATTTT. It encodes CAWSGTVSGNTIYF.